This is a list of T cell receptor beta chains from one sample in a study of shared clonotypes between healthy human individuals. Clones were read by immunoSEQ multiplex PCR, and TCRdb kept only the in-frame ones, dropping some. The sample consists of around 700,000 clones, more than 70% of them appearing once. The material sequenced was memory CD4+ T cells sorted from blood. The source of these receptors is a woman in her twenties or thirties in good health. The CDR3 runs from the conserved cysteine through the conserved F or W. A D gene is named only where the DNA matches it firmly. The size entry is marked missing in some rows and otherwise reads once, few, many or a size class.

CDR3aa: CASSGAGGNEQFF; CDR3nt: TGTGCCAGCAGTGGGGCGGGAGGTAATGAGCAGTTCTTC; d_gene: TRBD2; abundance: .; v_gene: TRBV2; j_gene: TRBJ2-1
CDR3aa: CASSFGRGTDTQYF; CDR3nt: TGTGCCAGCAGCTTTGGCAGAGGCACAGATACGCAGTATTTT; d_gene: .; abundance: .; v_gene: TRBV7-3; j_gene: TRBJ2-3
CDR3aa: CASNKGLLSYNEQFF; CDR3nt: TGTGCCAGTAATAAGGGGCTCCTCTCCTACAATGAGCAGTTCTTC; d_gene: .; abundance: few; v_gene: TRBV19; j_gene: TRBJ2-1
CDR3aa: CASRWTSGRAGTYEQYF; CDR3nt: TGCGCCAGCAGGTGGACTAGCGGGAGGGCCGGGACCTACGAGCAGTACTTC; d_gene: TRBD2; abundance: few; v_gene: TRBV10-1; j_gene: TRBJ2-7
CDR3aa: CASSPTSGSLGEQYF; CDR3nt: TGCGCCAGCAGCCCCACTAGCGGGAGTTTGGGAGAGCAGTACTTC; d_gene: TRBD2; abundance: .; v_gene: TRBV4-1; j_gene: TRBJ2-7
CDR3aa: CASSLTSGRWNEQFF; CDR3nt: TGTGCCAGCAGCCTGACTAGCGGGAGGTGGAATGAGCAGTTCTTC; d_gene: TRBD2; abundance: .; v_gene: TRBV5-6; j_gene: TRBJ2-1
CDR3aa: CASSFGQGLGETQYF; CDR3nt: TGTGCCAGCAGCTTCGGACAGGGACTGGGTGAGACCCAGTACTTC; d_gene: TRBD1; abundance: .; v_gene: TRBV6-6; j_gene: TRBJ2-5
CDR3aa: CASSLAAVIAFF; CDR3nt: TGTGCCAGCAGCTTAGCGGCCGTGATAGCTTTCTTT; d_gene: .; abundance: .; v_gene: TRBV7-8; j_gene: TRBJ1-1
CDR3aa: CASSQDASGNYEQYF; CDR3nt: TGCGCCAGCAGCCAAGATGCTAGCGGAAACTACGAGCAGTACTTC; d_gene: TRBD2; abundance: .; v_gene: TRBV4-1; j_gene: TRBJ2-7
CDR3aa: CSVVLRTDTQYF; CDR3nt: TGCAGCGTTGTACTGAGGACAGATACGCAGTATTTT; d_gene: .; abundance: .; v_gene: TRBV29-1; j_gene: TRBJ2-3
CDR3aa: CASSLRDTQYF; CDR3nt: TGTGCCAGCAGCCTGAGAGATACGCAGTATTTT; d_gene: .; abundance: once; v_gene: TRBV5-8; j_gene: TRBJ2-3
CDR3aa: CATQTSQETQYF; CDR3nt: TGTGCCACCCAGACTAGCCAAGAGACCCAGTACTTC; d_gene: .; abundance: .; v_gene: TRBV28; j_gene: TRBJ2-5
CDR3aa: CASRGQGAFYEQYF; CDR3nt: TGTGCCAGCAGAGGACAGGGGGCTTTCTACGAGCAGTACTTC; d_gene: TRBD1; abundance: once; v_gene: TRBV6-1; j_gene: TRBJ2-7
CDR3aa: CASSLAAKVNTEAFF; CDR3nt: TGTGCCAGCAGCTTAGCGGCCAAGGTGAACACTGAAGCTTTCTTT; d_gene: .; abundance: .; v_gene: TRBV11-2; j_gene: TRBJ1-1
CDR3aa: CASSQSRTKTGLPGNTIYF; CDR3nt: TGTGCCAGCAGCCAATCTCGAACAAAGACAGGTTTGCCTGGAAACACCATATATTTT; d_gene: .; abundance: once; v_gene: TRBV7-9; j_gene: TRBJ1-3
CDR3aa: CASSRGQGAFYEQYF; CDR3nt: TGTGCCAGCTCCCGGGGACAGGGAGCGTTCTACGAGCAGTACTTC; d_gene: TRBD1; abundance: .; v_gene: TRBV25-1; j_gene: TRBJ2-7
CDR3aa: CASSQTRNSNQPQHF; CDR3nt: TGCGCCAGCAGCCAGACAAGAAATAGCAATCAGCCCCAGCATTTT; d_gene: .; abundance: .; v_gene: TRBV4-1; j_gene: TRBJ1-5
CDR3aa: CATSRDSLRSGGISGANVLTF; CDR3nt: TGTGCCACCAGCAGAGACTCCCTCCGGTCAGGGGGCATCTCTGGGGCCAACGTCCTGACTTTC; d_gene: TRBD1; abundance: .; v_gene: TRBV15; j_gene: TRBJ2-6